This is a list of T cell receptor beta chains from one sample in a study of radiation and T cells in renal cell carcinoma. Clones were sequenced by immunoSEQ multiplex PCR, and TCRdb holds only the in-frame ones, with some missing. Of roughly 80,000 clones listed, 65% to 90% are singletons. The specimen comprised blood, sampled from a patient whose treatment included radiotherapy and nephrectomy. The receptors originated from a woman aged 45-59 years with renal cell carcinoma. Each CDR3 is given with its conserved first and last residue. Each record gives: CDR3 length, V gene, J gene, clone size, D gene, CDR3 DNA, CDR3 protein. The D gene is left open where the match is weak. Expanded clones are given a class, and other clones once, few, many or no size at all.

>17|TRBV28|TRBJ2-7|NA|NA
TGTGCCAGCAGTTTCACCCTTTCGGGGAAACCTCTCTACGAGCAGTACTTC
CASSFTLSGKPLYEQYF
>14|TRBV6-1|TRBJ1-4|few|NA
TGTGCCAGCAGAGAGACAGCCGGAAATGAAAAACTGTTTTTT
CASRETAGNEKLFF
>15|TRBV6-5|TRBJ2-3|once|TRBD1
TGTGCCAGCAGTTACAAGGGGGCTAGCACAGATACGCAGTATTTT
CASSYKGASTDTQYF
>15|TRBV9|TRBJ2-7|once|TRBD2
TGTGCCAGCAGCCCCGTAGCGGGAGTGACATACGAGCAGTACTTC
CASSPVAGVTYEQYF
>10|TRBV6-6|TRBJ1-2|NA|NA
TGTGCCAGCGGGAAGGAAATCCACACCTTC
CASGKEIHTF
>12|TRBV9|TRBJ2-7|once|NA
TGTGCCAGCAGCGCGACTAATTACGAGCAGTACTTC
CASSATNYEQYF
>19|TRBV18|TRBJ2-5|NA|TRBD2
TGTGCCAGCTCCCAAGACCTTATTGTCATAGCGGGAGTTGGGGAGACCCAGTACTTC
CASSQDLIVIAGVGETQYF
>12|TRBV19|TRBJ1-2|once|NA
TGTGCCAGTAGTATCGGCAGCTCTGGCTACACCTTC
CASSIGSSGYTF
>16|TRBV14|TRBJ2-1|NA|TRBD2
TGTGCCAGCAGCCAAAATTGGGGGGGCTCCTACAATGAGCAGTTCTTC
CASSQNWGGSYNEQFF
>19|TRBV15|TRBJ1-2|NA|TRBD1
TGTGCCACCAGCAGAGATTTTGCGATTTCGGCAGGGGGTAGATATGGCTACACCTTC
CATSRDFAISAGGRYGYTF
>14|TRBV19|TRBJ1-5|NA|NA
TGTGCCAGTAGTATAAGACAGTTCAATCAGCCCCAGCATTTT
CASSIRQFNQPQHF
>12|TRBV10-3|TRBJ1-2|NA|NA
TGTGCCATCAGTGCGCAGGGGAAGGGCTACACCTTC
CAISAQGKGYTF
>13|TRBV5-6|TRBJ2-5|few|NA
TGTGCCAGCACCCGGGGTTCTTGGGGGACCCAGTACTTC
CASTRGSWGTQYF
>17|TRBV4-3|TRBJ1-4|once|NA
TGCGCCAGCAGCCAAGCCCCCAGCAGAACAACTAATGAAAAACTGTTTTTT
CASSQAPSRTTNEKLFF
>15|TRBV5-1|TRBJ2-7|NA|TRBD1
TGCGCCAGCAGCTTGTCTGGGACAGGGGGCTACGAGCAGTACTTC
CASSLSGTGGYEQYF
>13|TRBV10-2|TRBJ2-1|NA|NA
TGCGCCAGCGGCGGGACAGCGTACAATGAGCAGTTCTTC
CASGGTAYNEQFF
>17|TRBV2|TRBJ2-1|NA|TRBD2
TGTGCCAGCAGCAGTGGGACTAGCGGGATTTCCTACAATGAGCAGTTCTTC
CASSSGTSGISYNEQFF
>14|TRBV2|TRBJ2-2|NA|NA
TGTGCCAGCAGTGAGGGCCGAGGGGCCGGGGAGCTGTTTTTT
CASSEGRGAGELFF
>15|TRBV5-6|TRBJ1-1|NA|TRBD1
TGTGCCAGCAGCTCGGAGACAGGGTTGGGCACTGAAGCTTTCTTT
CASSSETGLGTEAFF
>16|TRBV4-3|TRBJ2-7|NA|TRBD2
TGCGCCAGCAGCCACGGTAGGGCGGGAGGACTGTACGAGCAGTACTTC
CASSHGRAGGLYEQYF
>14|TRBV28|TRBJ1-2|NA|NA
TGTGCCAGCAGTTTGCGTCAGGAGACAGGTGGCTACACCTTC
CASSLRQETGGYTF
>12|TRBV10-3|TRBJ1-2|NA|NA
TGTGCCATCAGTGATGGGGGGCTAGGCTACACCTTC
CAISDGGLGYTF
>14|TRBV5-4|TRBJ1-5|NA|NA
NA
CASSFSTSGQPQHF
>15|TRBV18|TRBJ1-2|NA|NA
TGTGCCAGCTCCCCCCGAGGGGAAGGGGGGACAGGCTACACCTTC
CASSPRGEGGTGYTF
>15|TRBV5-1|TRBJ1-4|NA|TRBD1
TGCGCCAGCACCCTTTTAGCAGGGGGGAATGAAAAACTGTTTTTT
CASTLLAGGNEKLFF
>14|TRBV7-2|TRBJ2-3|NA|TRBD1
TGTGCCAGCAGAAGACAGGGGTCCACAGATACGCAGTATTTT
CASRRQGSTDTQYF
>13|TRBV5-6|TRBJ1-5|NA|NA
TGTGCCAGCAGCCCAGCCGGCAATCAGCCCCAGCATTTT
CASSPAGNQPQHF
>12|TRBV27|TRBJ2-7|NA|NA
TGTGCCAGCAGTTTTTTGGGGGGCGAGCAGTACTTC
CASSFLGGEQYF
>12|TRBV7-2|TRBJ1-2|NA|NA
TGTGCCAGCAGCTTGACCCGCTATGGCTACACCTTC
CASSLTRYGYTF
>13|TRBV5-1|TRBJ1-4|NA|NA
TGCGCCAGCACCCGGGGCCAAGGTGAAAAACTGTTTTTT
CASTRGQGEKLFF
>16|TRBV28|TRBJ1-6|NA|NA
TGTGCCAGCAGTTTGCCGGGGGGGGAATATAATTCACCCCTCCACTTT
CASSLPGGEYNSPLHF
>13|TRBV14|TRBJ2-5|NA|NA
TGTGCCAGCACCCGATCAGTCCAAGAGACCCAGTACTTC
CASTRSVQETQYF
>12|TRBV7-2|TRBJ2-5|NA|NA
TGTGCCAGCAGCCGGTTCCAAGAGACCCAGTACTTC
CASSRFQETQYF
>15|TRBV18|TRBJ2-2|NA|NA
TGTGCCAGCTCACCTTCGGGGGTCGGAGTCGGGGAGCTGTTTTTT
CASSPSGVGVGELFF
>15|TRBV10-1|TRBJ1-1|NA|NA
TGCGCCAGCAGTGAGTCGAGGCTTACGGGCACTGAAGCTTTCTTT
CASSESRLTGTEAFF
>15|TRBV5-6|TRBJ2-7|NA|NA
TGTGCCAGCACTATTACAGGGATACGGACATACGAGCAGTACTTC
CASTITGIRTYEQYF
>15|TRBV5-1|TRBJ2-1|NA|NA
TGCGCCAGCAGCACCTCCGGGAGTAAAAACAATGAGCAGTTCTTC
CASSTSGSKNNEQFF
>15|TRBV7-9|TRBJ2-4|once|TRBD1
TGTGCCAGCAGCTCGACAGGGGGAGCCAAAAACATTCAGTACTTC
CASSSTGGAKNIQYF
>15|TRBV7-9|TRBJ1-2|medium-sized|NA
TGTGCCAGCAGCCCGGTTCCCTGGTTCTTAGGTGGCTACACCTTC
CASSPVPWFLGGYTF
>16|TRBV5-4|TRBJ2-3|NA|TRBD2
TGTGCCAGCAGCGGCACTAGCGGGAGCGGCACAGATACGCAGTATTTT
CASSGTSGSGTDTQYF
>16|TRBV7-2|TRBJ2-7|NA|TRBD2
TGTGCCAGCAGCTTAGTAGTAGCGGGGGCCACCTACGAGCAGTACTTC
CASSLVVAGATYEQYF
>13|TRBV6-6|TRBJ1-2|NA|NA
TGTGCCAGCAGTTATATCCGGGGGGATGGCTACACCTTC
CASSYIRGDGYTF
>13|TRBV19|TRBJ1-2|few|NA
TGTGCCAGTAGTCTCACAAACAACTATGGCTACACCTTC
CASSLTNNYGYTF
>12|TRBV29-1|TRBJ2-7|NA|NA
TGCAGCGTTGAAGGGGACGGCTACGAGCAGTACTTC
CSVEGDGYEQYF
>16|TRBV5-1|TRBJ1-3|NA|NA
TGCGCCAGCAGCCCCGGGACGTCGGGGCCTGGAAACACCATATATTTT
CASSPGTSGPGNTIYF
>14|TRBV6-5|TRBJ1-5|NA|TRBD1
TGTGCCAGCAGTGTCCAGGGGGGCAATCAGCCCCAGCATTTT
CASSVQGGNQPQHF
>15|TRBV9|TRBJ2-7|once|NA
TGTGCCAGCAGCGGACGACAGAAACCCTCCTACGAGCAGTACTTC
CASSGRQKPSYEQYF
>15|TRBV5-1|TRBJ2-7|NA|TRBD2
TGCGCCAGCAGCTTTGGGGCTAGCGGGATCTACGAGCAGTACTTC
CASSFGASGIYEQYF
>17|TRBV18|TRBJ2-1|once|NA
TGTGCCAGCTCACCACGTTGGAGGTTAGGGTCCTACAATGAGCAGTTCTTC
CASSPRWRLGSYNEQFF
>17|TRBV6-1|TRBJ2-2|NA|TRBD2
TGTGCCAGCAGTGAACAGCCAAGCGGGAAGAACACCGGGGAGCTGTTTTTT
CASSEQPSGKNTGELFF
>15|TRBV7-2|TRBJ1-6|NA|NA
TGTGCCAGCAGCTTAGAGACAGGAATCCTAAGTTCCCTCCACTTT
CASSLETGILSSLHF
>14|TRBV9|TRBJ2-7|NA|TRBD1
TGTGCCAGCAGCGTCGGACAGGGGGTTTACGAGCAGTACTTC
CASSVGQGVYEQYF
>14|TRBV7-9|TRBJ2-7|NA|NA
TGTGCCAGCAGCCGAAATACAGGTCCCTACGAGCAGTACTTC
CASSRNTGPYEQYF
>13|TRBV5-4|TRBJ1-2|NA|TRBD1
TGTGCCAGCAGCCCCGGGACAGAGACTGGCTACACCTTC
CASSPGTETGYTF